This entry lists 21 T cell receptor beta chains sequenced from one sample in a study of Graves' ophthalmopathy and Graves' hyperthyroidism. RNA served as the template for amplifying TCR beta CDR3 regions. RT-PCR was first run with HTBI primers, then multiplex PCR in a second round. Via MiXCR, TCRdb re-called the multiplex PCR reads, giving one row per CDR3 protein. The table records 500,000 to 700,000 distinct CDR3 sequences, about 20% of them present only once. Sequencing was done on a sample of peripheral blood. These receptors were collected from a woman under 30 with stable Graves' hyperthyroidism. Some clones in this sample may be carry-over from other donors' samples.

This clonotype has only a few counts. The chain employs TRBV3-1 and TRBJ2-7; the match to TRBD1 covers 7 bases. The V segment lost 4 bases and the J segment 2 bases; nucleotides outside the gene matches: 5. The CDR3 spans 14 residues. CDR1 and CDR2 (germline): LGHDT, YNNKEL (reference sequence). CDR3 coding DNA: TGTGCCAGCAGCCGGTGGGACAGAACCTACGAGCAGTACTTC. This gives the protein CASSRWDRTYEQYF.

This clonotype was recorded many times. The chain joins TRBV10-3 to TRBJ2-6; TRBD1 agrees at 7 bases. CDR3 length equals 20 residues. V was clipped by 3 bases and J by 1 base; unmatched bases: 15. Per germline, CDR1 ENHRY and CDR2 SYGVKD. The CDR3: CAISDRGQALLGSGANVLTF. Here the CDR3 DNA reads TGTGCCATCAGTGACCGCGGACAGGCTCTCCTCGGATCTGGGGCCAACGTCCTGACTTTC.

The chain uses TRBV12-3 or TRBV12-4 and TRBJ2-7; 7 bases are shared with TRBD1. This CDR3 spans 13 amino acids. The V and J ends lost 4 bases and 5 bases, in that order; junction bases with no gene match: 5. CDR3 nucleotides: TGTGCCAGCAGTTCCCGACAGGGCGACGAGCAGTACTTC. It encodes CASSSRQGDEQYF.

This clonotype was detected many times. J is TRBJ1-2 and V is TRBV12-3 or TRBV12-4, with D possibly matching TRBD1 (6 bases). V gave up 6 bases and J gave up 5 bases, with 22 bases separating them. The CDR3 length is 16 residues. As DNA, the CDR3 is TGTGCCAGCAGCCCGAACCAGGGGAATGACCTGTATGGCTACACCTTC. Translating gives CASSPNQGNDLYGYTF.

This rearrangement joins TRBV5-1 to TRBJ2-7, with D perhaps TRBD1 (5 bases). The CDR3 has 13 residues. V shed 4 bases and J shed 3 bases, with 11 bases lying between them. Germline V lookup: CDR1 SGHRS, CDR2 YFSETQ. In DNA, the CDR3 is TGCGCCAGCAGCCAAAGCAGGGTCTACGAGCAGTACTTC. Encoded protein: CASSQSRVYEQYF.

This clonotype occurred many times. The rearrangement links TRBV28 to TRBJ1-1, with a tentative D call TRBD1 (6 bases). Trimming removed 6 bases at V and 6 bases at J, with 17 bases between. Germline V lookup: CDR1 MDHEN, CDR2 SYDVKM. The CDR3 sequence is 14 residues long. CDR3 loop: CASSRRGLGAEAFF. In nucleotides, the CDR3 is TGTGCCAGCAGCCGCCGGGGGCTTGGGGCTGAAGCTTTCTTT.

This clonotype was recorded many times. The genes are TRBV7-9 and TRBJ1-1; D is ambiguous. This CDR3 has 12 residues. V lost 4 bases and J lost 8, with 11 bases in between. Germline CDR1 SEHNR, CDR2 FQNEAQ (reference sequence). The CDR3 region has the DNA TGTGCCAGCAGCTCCGGCTTTCTGGAAGCTTTCTTT. It specifies CASSSGFLEAFF.

For this clonotype: A read error may be the cause here, since a much bigger clone is one base away. This chain uses TRBV28 with TRBJ1-5; D uncertain. The CDR3 has 15 residues. CDR1 and CDR2 (germline): MDHEN, SYDVKM. The CDR3 protein is CASSFNGNSNQPQQF. The CDR3 region has the DNA TGTGCCAGCAGTTTCAACGGAAATAGCAATCAGCCCCAGCAGTTT.

This clonotype was detected ten times or more. V gene TRBV5-8 combines with J gene TRBJ2-5, with 11 bases lining up with TRBD2. Germline V gene data show CDR1 as SGHTS and CDR2 as YDEGEE. Trimming removed 0 bases from V and 4 bases from J; junction bases left unmatched: 5. The CDR3 extends over 16 amino acids. CDR3 residues: CASSLGLAGGPETQYF. CDR3 DNA: TGTGCCAGCAGCTTGGGGCTAGCGGGAGGTCCAGAGACCCAGTACTTC.

This clonotype was found many times. The rearrangement uses TRBV24-1 and TRBJ2-7, with D unclear. Germline V gene sequence: CDR1 KGHDR, CDR2 SFDVKD. Trimming took 3 bases from V and 4 from J, leaving 9 bases between them. The CDR3 runs 13 residues. The CDR3: CATSDGVSYEQYF. In DNA, the CDR3 is TGTGCCACCAGTGATGGAGTTTCTTACGAGCAGTACTTC.

In this sample, this clonotype turned up many times. The genes are TRBV25-1 and TRBJ2-7, with D perhaps matching TRBD1 or TRBD2 (5 bases each). Per germline, CDR1 MGHDK and CDR2 SYGVNS. There are 14 residues in the CDR3. Between the trimmed V and J ends, which lost 2 bases and 2 bases, there was a span of 10 bases. The CDR3 coding sequence is TGTGCCAGCAGTGAACGGGACCGACCCTACGAGCAGTACTTC. As protein: CASSERDRPYEQYF.

The chain has TRBV30 and TRBJ2-5, with D perhaps TRBD1 (6 bases). V gave up 0 bases and J gave up 2 bases, with 16 bases separating them. The CDR3 is 16 amino acids. CDR1 GTSNPN and CDR2 SVGIG come from the germline V gene (reference sequence). CDR3 DNA sequence: TGTGCCTGGAGTGTCCTACCAGGGGAAGTGCAAGAGACCCAGTACTTC. This encodes CAWSVLPGEVQETQYF. Looking up the rest from reference TRBV30 and TRBJ2-5 gives the full variable domain: SQTIHQWPATLVQPVGSPLSLECTVEGTSNPNLYWYRQAAGRGLQLLFYSVGIGQISSEVPQNLSASRPQDRQFILSSKKLLLSDSGFYLCAWSVLPGEVQETQYFGPGTRLLVL.

The chain carries TRBV7-3 and TRBJ2-7, with a possible D match to TRBD1 (6 bases). The CDR3 runs to 14 residues. Germline V gene data show CDR1 as SGHTA and CDR2 as FQGTGA. V was cut by 1 base and J by 3 bases, with 10 bases left in between. The CDR3 DNA sequence: TGTGCCAGCAGCTTAAAACCAGGGGACTACGAGCAGTACTTC. It specifies CASSLKPGDYEQYF.

This clonotype was detected ten times or more. This chain links TRBV6-5 with TRBJ2-5, with unresolved D. Between the trimmed V and J ends, which lost 6 bases and 2 bases, there was a span of 13 bases. This CDR3 spans 14 amino acids. Germline values: CDR1 MNHEY, CDR2 SVGAGI. CDR3 bases: TGTGCCAGCAGGTTACGTGGCGGTCAAGAGACCCAGTACTTC. This encodes CASRLRGGQETQYF.

This clonotype was recorded many times. The J gene is TRBJ2-7, the V gene TRBV6-2 or TRBV6-3; D is undetermined. The CDR3 is 12 residues long. CDR1 and CDR2 from the germline V gene are MNHEY and SVGEGT. The V gene lost 5 bases and the J gene lost 3 bases, with 8 bases spanning the gap. The DNA of the CDR3 is TGTGCCAGCAGTGCGCCTAGCTACGAGCAGTACTTC. Translated: CASSAPSYEQYF.

A remark on this clonotype: The junction does not match germline at one end; this may be a read error. The chain employs TRBV9 and TRBJ2-2; TRBD2 might be the D (6 bases). Looked up from germline, CDR1 is SGDLS and CDR2 is YYNGEE. This CDR3 has 15 amino acids. CDR3 DNA sequence: TGTGCCAGCAGCGTAGGCAGGGCGAACACCGGGGGGCTGTTTTTT. Translated: CASSVGRANTGGLFF.

The CDR3: CASSLFPTGGSNEQYF. CDR3 nucleotide sequence: TGCGCCAGCAGCTTGTTTCCTACGGGCGGGAGTAACGAGCAGTACTTC. This chain uses TRBV5-1 with TRBJ2-7; 7 bases line up with TRBD2. Germline-derived CDR1 and CDR2 are SGHRS and YFSETQ. The CDR3 runs 16 residues. V was clipped by 1 base and J by 5 bases; unmatched bases: 12.

This clonotype was found many times. V and J are TRBV11-2 and TRBJ2-2, with a weak D call TRBD2 (6 bases). CDR3 length: 18 amino acids. Trimming removed 3 bases from V and 0 bases from J, with 17 bases in between. Germline V gene data show CDR1 as SGHAT and CDR2 as FQNNGV. CDR3 residues: CASSFPAASGSNTGELFF. CDR3 sequence (DNA): TGTGCCAGCAGCTTCCCGGCGGCCAGCGGGTCGAACACCGGGGAGCTGTTTTTT.

This chain connects TRBV20-1 to TRBJ1-5; D call uncertain. Germline CDR1 and CDR2: DFQATT and SNEGSKA (reference sequence). Trimming shortened V by 6 bases and J by 2 bases, and 17 bases separated the two germline ends. This CDR3 is 15 amino acids long. CDR3 sequence (DNA): TGCAGTGCCCAAAGAGGTGGTTTTGGCAATCAGCCCCAGCATTTT. Protein product: CSAQRGGFGNQPQHF.

The chain combines TRBV10-3 with TRBJ1-2; D is unclear. V was trimmed by 3 bases and J by 7 bases, leaving 21 bases between them. The CDR3 runs 16 residues. Germline V gene lookup returns CDR1 ENHRY and CDR2 SYGVKD. The CDR3 region has the DNA TGTGCCATCAGTGACCCGGACGCACCTTCAATAGGTGGCTACACCTTC. This sequence encodes CAISDPDAPSIGGYTF.

This clonotype was found many times. This sequence joins TRBV4-1 and TRBJ2-2; D unclear. The length of the CDR3 is 15 residues. V lost 0 bases and J 8 bases, leaving 13 bases between the germline ends. In germline, CDR1 is MGHRA, CDR2 YSYEKL. The CDR3 reads CASSQEGSATGELFF. CDR3 nucleotides: TGCGCCAGCAGCCAAGAAGGGTCAGCGACAGGGGAGCTGTTTTTT.